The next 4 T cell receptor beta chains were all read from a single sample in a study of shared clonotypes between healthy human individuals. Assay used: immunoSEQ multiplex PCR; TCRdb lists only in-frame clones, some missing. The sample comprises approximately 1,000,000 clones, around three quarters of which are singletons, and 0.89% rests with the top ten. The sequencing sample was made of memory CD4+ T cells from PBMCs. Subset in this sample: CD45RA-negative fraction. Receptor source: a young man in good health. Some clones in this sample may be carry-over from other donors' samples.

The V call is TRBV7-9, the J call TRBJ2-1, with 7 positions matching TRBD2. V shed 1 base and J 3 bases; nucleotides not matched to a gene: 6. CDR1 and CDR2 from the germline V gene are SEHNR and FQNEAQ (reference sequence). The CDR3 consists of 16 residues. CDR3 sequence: CASSLVAGEGYNEQFF. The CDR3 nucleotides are TGTGCCAGCAGCTTAGTGGCGGGGGAGGGCTACAATGAGCAGTTCTTC.

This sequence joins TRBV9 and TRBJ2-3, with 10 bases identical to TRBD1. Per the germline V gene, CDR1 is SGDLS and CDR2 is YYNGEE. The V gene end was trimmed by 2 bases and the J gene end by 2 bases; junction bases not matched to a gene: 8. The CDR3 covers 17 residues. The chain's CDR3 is CASSVGWGQGNTDTQYF. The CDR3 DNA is TGTGCCAGCAGCGTTGGGTGGGGACAGGGGAACACAGATACGCAGTATTTT.

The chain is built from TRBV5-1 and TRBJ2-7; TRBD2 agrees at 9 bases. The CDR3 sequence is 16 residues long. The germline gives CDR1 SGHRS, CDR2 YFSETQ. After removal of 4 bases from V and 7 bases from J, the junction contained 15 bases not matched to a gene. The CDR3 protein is CASSLIAGAPAGEQYF. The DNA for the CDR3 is TGCGCCAGCAGCCTTATAGCGGGAGCACCCGCGGGGGAGCAGTACTTC.

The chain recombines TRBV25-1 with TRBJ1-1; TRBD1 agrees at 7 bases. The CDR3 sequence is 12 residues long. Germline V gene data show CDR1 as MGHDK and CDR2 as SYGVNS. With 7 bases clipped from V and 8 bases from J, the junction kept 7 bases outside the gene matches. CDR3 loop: CASTTGQKEAFF. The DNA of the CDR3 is TGTGCCAGCACCACGGGACAGAAAGAAGCTTTCTTT.